The rows below give T cell receptor beta chains drawn from one sample of a study of low-dose radiotherapy and immunotherapy resistance in tumors. Each CDR3 protein gets one entry after TCRdb re-called the reads with MiXCR. This table holds around 57,000 distinct CDR3 sequences, roughly a third found once. This material consisted of PBMCs, taken after low-dose radiotherapy plus immunotherapy. All receptors derive from a male donor with rectosigmoid adenocarcinoma. CDR3s include the opening cysteine and the closing phenylalanine or tryptophan. A D gene is named only where the DNA matches it firmly. Size is omitted from some rows. Given values are once, few, many or a class for expanded clones.

j_call v_call d_call clone_size cdr3_nt cdr3_aa
TRBJ2-2 TRBV12-3/TRBV12-4 TRBD2 . TGTGCCAGCAGTCAAAGCGGGGGGTACACCGGGGAGCTGTTTTTT CASSQSGGYTGELFF
TRBJ2-7 TRBV20-1 . many TGCAGTGCTAGTTCCTCGGGCATCCACGAGCAGTACTTC CSASSSGIHEQYF
TRBJ2-1 TRBV2 TRBD2 . TGTGCCAGCAGTAAGCGACTAGCGGGAGACTACAATGAGCAGTTCTTC CASSKRLAGDYNEQFF
TRBJ1-6 TRBV4-3 . many TGCGCCAGCAGCCAAGACGGGTCGGGGAAGATTTCACCCCTCCACTTT CASSQDGSGKISPLHF
TRBJ2-7 TRBV28 . medium-sized TGTGCCAGCAGTTTGCGGCAGACCACCTACGAGCAGTACTTC CASSLRQTTYEQYF
TRBJ2-2 TRBV7-2 . many TGTGCCAGCAGCTTAGTGGGGGTGAGGCGTGACACCGGGGAGCTGTTTTTT CASSLVGVRRDTGELFF
TRBJ1-2 TRBV28 . . TGTGCCAGCAGTTTACCCCTGACAGAACCGTCAGGCTACACCTTC CASSLPLTEPSGYTF
TRBJ1-2 TRBV30 . . TGTGCCCTAGTCGTGGGCCTTTCTGGCTACACCTTC CALVVGLSGYTF
TRBJ1-5 TRBV28 . many TGTGCCAGCAGCGCAAATACTGAAATCAATCAGCCCCAGCATTTT CASSANTEINQPQHF
TRBJ2-7 TRBV6-2/TRBV6-3 TRBD1 . TGTGCCAGCAGTGAAGGGGGCAGGGCCTCCTACGAGCAGTACTTC CASSEGGRASYEQYF
TRBJ2-1 TRBV5-8 . few TGTGCCAGCAGCTTGGACGGTGGGGGGACGTTGGCGGATGAGCAGTTCTTC CASSLDGGGTLADEQFF
TRBJ2-7 TRBV14 TRBD2 many TGTGCCAGCAGCCAGAATAGCGGGGCGTTCTACGAGCAGTACTTC CASSQNSGAFYEQYF
TRBJ2-1 TRBV5-1 . many TGCGCCAGCAGCTATTCACAGGGTAGCTACAATGAGCAGTTCTTC CASSYSQGSYNEQFF
TRBJ2-1 TRBV5-1 . . TGCGCCAGCAGCTTGGTGGGGGCCAGCTCCTACAATGAGCAGTTCTTC CASSLVGASSYNEQFF
TRBJ1-5 TRBV6-2/TRBV6-3 . few TGTGCCAGCAGTTACTCACCGGGACACACCAATCAGCCCCAGCATTTT CASSYSPGHTNQPQHF
TRBJ2-7 TRBV6-6 TRBD2 many TGTGCCAGCAGGCCTACTAGCGGGGCACCCTACGAGCAGTACTTC CASRPTSGAPYEQYF
TRBJ2-1 TRBV19 TRBD2 many TGTGCCAGTAGTGGACTAGCGGCCAGTTACAATGAGCAGTTCTTC CASSGLAASYNEQFF
TRBJ1-1 TRBV28 . few TGTGCCAGCAGTTTAAAGGGCACTGAAGCTTTCTTT CASSLKGTEAFF
TRBJ2-3 TRBV7-2 TRBD2 many TGTGCCAGCAGCCCCCGGCCAGCGGGGGACACAGATACGCAGTATTTT CASSPRPAGDTDTQYF
TRBJ2-1 TRBV27 . many TGTGCCAGCACCCTAACCTGGGGCCACGAGCAGTTCTTC CASTLTWGHEQFF
TRBJ2-7 TRBV2 TRBD2 many TGTGCCAGCAGGGGGACTAGCGGGATCTACGAGCAGTACTTC CASRGTSGIYEQYF
TRBJ1-4 TRBV28 . . TGTGCCAGCAATCGGGGGTTTTATGAAAAACTGTTTTTT CASNRGFYEKLFF
TRBJ1-1 TRBV2 . many TGTGCCAGCACAAAAGCCGGGGGGGCGACGAACACTGAAGCTTTCTTT CASTKAGGATNTEAFF
TRBJ1-2 TRBV24-1 . . TGTGCCACCAGGGAGGAGGGGCCGGGCGGCTACACCTTC CATREEGPGGYTF
TRBJ2-7 TRBV7-8 . . TGTGCCAGCAGCTTAGGTTCCCCGCAGGGGGGCTCCTACGAGCAGTACTTC CASSLGSPQGGSYEQYF
TRBJ2-7 TRBV5-4 . many TGTGCCAGCAGCAGGGACTTGTTCTCCTACGAGCAGTACTTC CASSRDLFSYEQYF
TRBJ2-1 TRBV19 . few TGTGCCAGTAGTATGGCCTTGGCCAATGAGCAGTTCTTC CASSMALANEQFF
TRBJ2-7 TRBV6-2/TRBV6-3 TRBD2 many TGTGCCAGCAGCCACGGTACCCTGACTAGCGGGAGCTCGCCCTACGAGCAGTACTTC CASSHGTLTSGSSPYEQYF
TRBJ2-5 TRBV18 . . TGTGCCAGCTCACGGACTGATCCACTCCAAGAGACCCAGTACTTC CASSRTDPLQETQYF
TRBJ1-1 TRBV7-9 . many TGTGCCAGCAGCTTAAATGAGGGCAGACGAACTGAAGCTTTCTTT CASSLNEGRRTEAFF
TRBJ2-7 TRBV12-3/TRBV12-4 . many TGTGCCAGCCGGACGGAGTCCTACGAGCAGTACTTC CASRTESYEQYF
TRBJ2-7 TRBV2 TRBD2 . TGTGCCAACAGTCGGACTAGCGGGACCTACGAGCAGTACTTC CANSRTSGTYEQYF
TRBJ1-1 TRBV5-1 . many TGCGCCAGCAGCTTCTTCCAGGGGAGCGGCACTGAAGCTTTCTTT CASSFFQGSGTEAFF
TRBJ2-7 TRBV18 . many TGTGCCAGCTCACCAGAGGGAGGCGAGCAGTACTTC CASSPEGGEQYF
TRBJ2-7 TRBV5-6 . many TGTGCCAGCAGCCTCGGCGGGACAGTCTCCTACGAGCAGTACTTC CASSLGGTVSYEQYF
TRBJ2-1 TRBV6-2/TRBV6-3 TRBD1 many TGTGCCAGCGCCGAAAAACGTCCCTGGACAGGGCACAATGAGCAGTTCTTC CASAEKRPWTGHNEQFF
TRBJ2-7 TRBV20-1 . many TGCAGTGTACGGACCGGATACGAGCAGTACTTC CSVRTGYEQYF
TRBJ1-3 TRBV15 . . TGTGCCACCAGCAGAGATCTGGGCGGCAGTGGAAACACCATATATTTT CATSRDLGGSGNTIYF
TRBJ2-7 TRBV12-3/TRBV12-4 . . TGTGCCAGCAGCCTCGGGTTCCCCCGTCCGGGCCGAGGCTACGAGCAGTACTTC CASSLGFPRPGRGYEQYF
TRBJ2-6 TRBV5-1 . . TGCGCCAGCAATTACGGGACCCGCGGGGCCAACGTCCTGACTTTC CASNYGTRGANVLTF
TRBJ2-1 TRBV5-1 . . TGCGCCAGCAGCTTGGAGGGGATCTACAATGAGCAGTTCTTC CASSLEGIYNEQFF
TRBJ2-7 TRBV4-2 . . TGTGCCAGCAGCCAAACCGGATACGAGCAGTACTTC CASSQTGYEQYF
TRBJ2-5 TRBV7-9 TRBD1 many TGTGCCAGCAGCTTAGGCGCCGCCCCGCTCCGGGACAGTAGCTTCCAAGAGACCCAGTACTTC CASSLGAAPLRDSSFQETQYF
TRBJ2-3 TRBV5-1 TRBD2 . TGCGCCAGCAGCTTGCTAGCGGGATCCTCAGATACGCAGTATTTT CASSLLAGSSDTQYF
TRBJ1-5 TRBV6-2/TRBV6-3 . many TGTGCCAGCAGTTACGCGGGTAGCAATCAGCCCCAGCATTTT CASSYAGSNQPQHF
TRBJ2-7 TRBV20-1 TRBD2 many TGCAGTGCTCCGGGGTTCCAGCGGGGATCCTACGAGCAGTACTTC CSAPGFQRGSYEQYF
TRBJ1-5 TRBV7-2 . many TGTGCCAGCAGCTTACAGGGCCATAGCAATCAGCCCCAGCATTTT CASSLQGHSNQPQHF
TRBJ1-1 TRBV6-2/TRBV6-3 . many TGTGCCAGCAGTTACCTAGGATTGAACACTGAAGCTTTCTTT CASSYLGLNTEAFF
TRBJ2-7 TRBV2 . many TGTGCCAGCAGTGGGGACGGATCCTACGAGCAGTACTTC CASSGDGSYEQYF
TRBJ2-1 TRBV19 TRBD2 many TGTGCCAGTAGTAATCCGGGACTAGCGAGCAATGAGCAGTTCTTC CASSNPGLASNEQFF
TRBJ2-1 TRBV2 . many TGTGCCAGCAGTGCTCAGAGCTCCTACAATGAGCAGTTCTTC CASSAQSSYNEQFF
TRBJ1-1 TRBV14 . once TGTGCCAGCAGCCAAGACCGAGGTACCCGGGGTACTGAAGCTTTCTTT CASSQDRGTRGTEAFF
TRBJ2-7 TRBV28 . . TGTGCCAGCAGCGGGGCCCCCCGGGAGCAGTACTTC CASSGAPREQYF
TRBJ2-6 TRBV7-6 TRBD1 many TGTGCCAGCAGCCCCTCTCCCGGGACAGTTCCCACTGGGGCCAACGTCCTGACTTTC CASSPSPGTVPTGANVLTF
TRBJ2-7 TRBV5-1 TRBD2 many TGCGCCAGCAGCTTAGGCCTGGGGACTAGCGGGGCCCAAGTGCACTTC CASSLGLGTSGAQVHF
TRBJ2-1 TRBV28 TRBD2 many TGTGCCAGCAGATATCTACTAGCGGGGGGCCGCGCCGGCGGAAATGAGCAGTTCTTC CASRYLLAGGRAGGNEQFF
TRBJ1-2 TRBV6-1 TRBD1 . TGTGCCAGCACCAAGGGGGCTGGCTACACCTTC CASTKGAGYTF
TRBJ2-3 TRBV7-6 . many TGTGCCAGCAGCTCGTCCCATACGCAGTATTTT CASSSSHTQYF
TRBJ2-1 TRBV28 TRBD2 medium-sized TGTGCCAGCAGTTTTAGTCTAGCGGACCCTTACAATGAGCAGTTCTTC CASSFSLADPYNEQFF